Following are 27 T cell receptor beta chains from one sample sequenced in a study of blood T cell repertoires in COVID-19. Repertoires were generated with immunoSEQ multiplex PCR, while TCRdb's copy carries only in-frame clones and drops some. The sample has 380,000 or so clones, roughly nine tenths seen once. The sequencing sample was made of peripheral blood. These receptors all stem from a man aged 35-49 years with acute or convalescent COVID-19.

The chain has TRBV28 and TRBJ1-6; TRBD1 might be the D (6 bases). CDR1 and CDR2 from the germline V gene are MDHEN and SYDVKM. The CDR3 runs 17 residues. V was cut by 6 bases and J by 9 bases, with 24 bases left in between. The DNA of the CDR3 is TGTGCCAGCAGCCCCCCGGGACAATTTTTCTTCGGTTCACCCCTCCACTTT. This translates into CASSPPGQFFFGSPLHF.

The chain is built from TRBV6-1 and TRBJ1-2; D perhaps matches TRBD1 (6 bases). The V gene lost 3 bases and the J gene lost 1 base, with 18 bases spanning the gap. The germline gives CDR1 MNHNS, CDR2 SASEGT. The CDR3 extends over 17 amino acids. This chain's CDR3 is CASSDLRDKAFNYGYTF. The DNA for the CDR3 is TGTGCCAGCAGTGACCTCCGGGACAAGGCCTTTAACTATGGCTACACCTTC.

J is TRBJ1-2 and V is TRBV10-3; 7 bases map to TRBD1. Germline V gives CDR1 ENHRY, CDR2 SYGVKD. Trimming at V came to 6 bases and at J to 5 bases, leaving 18 bases not matched to a gene. The CDR3 is 17 residues long. The CDR3 spells CAISNSGTVSMIYGYTF. Written as DNA, the CDR3 is TGTGCCATCAGCAACTCCGGGACAGTCTCTATGATTTATGGCTACACCTTC.

The table lists this clone with a count of one. V usage is TRBV28 and J usage is TRBJ1-3, with unresolved D. The germline CDR1 and CDR2 sequences are MDHEN and SYDVKM. The ends were cut back, 5 bases at V and 9 bases at J, with 11 bases in the middle. There are 12 residues in the CDR3. This CDR3 is CASSVIRGTIYF. CDR3 sequence (DNA): TGTGCCAGCAGTGTCATCCGCGGCACCATATATTTT.

This chain links TRBV6-6 with TRBJ1-2, with 7 bases that match TRBD1. CDR3 length equals 14 residues. The germline gives CDR1 MNHNY, CDR2 SVGAGI (reference sequence). With V trimmed by 4 bases and J by 4 bases, 6 bases remained unmatched. The CDR3, as DNA: TGTGCCAGCAGTTCCACAGGGGTGACCTATGGCTACACCTTC. Translation: CASSSTGVTYGYTF.

The chain employs TRBV7-9 and TRBJ1-2; 8 positions agree with TRBD1. Losses at the gene ends were 3 bases for V and 3 bases for J; bases not matched to a gene: 9. The CDR3 extends over 16 amino acids. Per the germline V gene, CDR1 is SEHNR and CDR2 is FQNEAQ (reference sequence). CDR3: CASSFGSTGEHYGYTF. The CDR3 DNA reads as TGTGCCAGCAGCTTTGGTTCGACAGGGGAGCACTATGGCTACACCTTC. Using reference TRBV7-9 and TRBJ1-2 for the parts outside the CDR3, the full variable domain is DTGVSQNPRHKITKRGQNVTFRCDPISEHNRLYWYRQTLGQGPEFLTYFQNEAQLEKSRLLSDRFSAERPKGSFSTLEIQRTEQGDSAMYLCASSFGSTGEHYGYTFGSGTRLTVV.

The chain couples TRBV6-1 to TRBJ2-1; no clear D. The germline gives CDR1 MNHNS, CDR2 SASEGT. V was shortened by 1 base and J by 2 bases, with 18 bases between the two germline ends. The CDR3 contains 18 residues. CDR3 loop: CASSEVGTPSPPYNEQFF. DNA of the CDR3: TGTGCCAGCAGTGAAGTGGGCACTCCCAGCCCCCCCTACAATGAGCAGTTCTTC.

The rearrangement uses TRBV3-1 (or the pseudogene TRBV3-2) and TRBJ2-7; maybe TRBD2 (6 bases). The germline V gene encodes CDR1 LGHDT and CDR2 YNNKEL (reference sequence). Trimming removed 1 base at V and 5 bases at J, with 12 bases between. The CDR3 covers 14 residues. The CDR3 region is CASSQAWEVNEQYF. CDR3 sequence (DNA): TGTGCCAGCAGCCAAGCCTGGGAGGTGAACGAGCAGTACTTC.

By share, this clone ranks as medium-sized. The chain recombines TRBV15 with TRBJ1-3; 9 positions agree with TRBD1. Per the germline V gene, CDR1 is LNHNV and CDR2 is YYDKDF (reference sequence). V trimming: 5 bases; J trimming: 3 bases; junction bases outside the gene matches: 2. There are 14 residues in the CDR3. The CDR3 is CATSQDRGGNTIYF. CDR3 in DNA: TGTGCCACCAGCCAGGACAGGGGTGGAAACACCATATATTTT.

This CDR3 reads CASSSPGAGQAGTQYF. CDR3 bases: TGTGCCAGCAGCTCACCAGGAGCGGGTCAAGCGGGGACCCAGTACTTC. The chain links TRBV9 to TRBJ2-5; possibly TRBD2 for D (6 bases). Per germline, CDR1 SGDLS and CDR2 YYNGEE. Trimming removed 4 bases from V and 7 bases from J, with 23 bases in between. This CDR3 spans 16 amino acids.

The gene calls are TRBV7-3 and TRBJ1-1, with D uncertain. Germline CDR1 is SGHTA and CDR2 is FQGTGA. The V and J ends lost 6 bases and 2 bases respectively, with 10 bases between them. This CDR3 has 13 residues. The CDR3 DNA reads as TGTGCCAGCAGATTGACACTCAACACTGAAGCTTTCTTT. It is translated as CASRLTLNTEAFF.

The gene calls are TRBV28 and TRBJ1-5, with TRBD1 identical over 8 bases. Germline V gives CDR1 MDHEN, CDR2 SYDVKM. The V gene end was trimmed by 6 bases and the J gene end by 4 bases; junction bases not matched to a gene: 8. The CDR3 extends over 15 amino acids. CDR3 sequence reads: CASRVDGQGNQPQHF. The CDR3 DNA reads as TGTGCCAGCAGAGTTGACGGACAGGGTAATCAGCCCCAGCATTTT.

The rearrangement links TRBV5-4 to TRBJ1-1; the match to TRBD1 covers 9 bases. This CDR3 has 14 amino acids. J gave up 1 base and V 3 bases, and 1 base lay outside the gene matches. Per the germline V gene, CDR1 is SGHNT and CDR2 is YYREEE (reference sequence). The DNA for the CDR3 is TGTGCCAGCAGCTGGGACAGGGAGAACACTGAAGCTTTCTTT. Translation gives CASSWDRENTEAFF.

V usage is TRBV4-1 and J usage is TRBJ2-5, with a weak D call TRBD2 (6 bases). V was pared by 3 bases and J by 1 base, with 12 bases between. This CDR3 is built from 15 residues. From germline, CDR1 is MGHRA and CDR2 YSYEKL. The CDR3 sequence: CASSHRDSSQETQYF. As DNA, the CDR3 is TGCGCCAGCAGCCACCGGGACTCATCCCAAGAGACCCAGTACTTC.

The V call is TRBV9, the J call TRBJ2-3, with TRBD2 matching 12 bases. The junction had 7 bases not matched to a gene; V was cut back by 0 bases and J by 8 bases. This CDR3 contains 16 residues. Germline CDR1 is SGDLS and CDR2 is YYNGEE. CDR3 amino acids: CASSVETSGGLGTQYF. The CDR3 bases are TGTGCCAGCAGCGTAGAGACTAGCGGGGGCCTTGGTACGCAGTATTTT.

Concerning this clone: Additional DNA sequences in this sample encode the identical CDR3. V and J are TRBV27 and TRBJ1-3; no reliable D call. Trimming cost V 3 bases and J 0 bases, with 3 bases left between them. The CDR3 is made up of 13 amino acids. Germline assignment: CDR1 MNHEY and CDR2 SMNVEV (reference sequence). CDR3 sequence (DNA): TGTGCCAGCAGTTTCAGCTCTGGAAACACCATATATTTT. It yields the protein CASSFSSGNTIYF.

V gene TRBV27 combines with J gene TRBJ2-3; the D gene is possibly TRBD2 (5 bases). The germline V gene has CDR1 MNHEY and CDR2 SMNVEV (reference sequence). The CDR3 extends over 12 amino acids. The V end lost 3 bases, the J end lost 6 bases, and 7 bases lay between the germline ends. CDR3: CASSFSVDTQYF. As DNA, the CDR3 is TGTGCCAGCAGTTTTAGCGTTGATACGCAGTATTTT.

This clone appeared once. The chain has TRBV10-3 and TRBJ1-2; TRBD1 matches 9 bases. Trimming took 7 bases from V and 8 from J; bases not matched to a gene: 14. CDR3 length: 15 residues. From germline, CDR1 is ENHRY and CDR2 SYGVKD. CDR3 in amino acids: CAITLGTGTASGYTF. CDR3 DNA: TGTGCCATCACTCTGGGGACAGGGACCGCGTCCGGCTACACCTTC.

J is TRBJ2-7 and V is TRBV11-3, with D tentatively TRBD1 (5 bases). Trimming removed 5 bases at V and 0 bases at J, with 11 bases between. CDR1 SGHNT and CDR2 YENEEA come from the germline V gene. The CDR3 is 14 amino acids. The CDR3 region has the DNA TGTGCCAGCAGCATCGGACATAGCTCCTACGAGCAGTACTTC. Translating it yields CASSIGHSSYEQYF.

This clone came up a few times. The V gene is TRBV4-1, the J gene TRBJ1-2, with TRBD1 matching 8 bases. The germline V gene has CDR1 MGHRA and CDR2 YSYEKL. The CDR3 is 13 residues long. V gave up 4 bases and J gave up 8 bases; unmatched junction bases: 6. CDR3 nucleotides: TGCGCCAGCAGCCGCGGTGACAGGGGAGGCTACACCTTC. This codes for CASSRGDRGGYTF.

The chain links TRBV20-1 to TRBJ2-1; D might be TRBD2 (7 bases). CDR1 is DFQATT and CDR2 is SNEGSKA in the germline V gene (reference sequence). The germline V and J ends were trimmed by 3 bases and 4 bases, with 13 bases remaining between them. This CDR3 has 14 amino acids. The CDR3 DNA sequence: TGCAGTGCTAGTAGGGGGGGGCCTTACAATGAGCAGTTCTTC. It yields the protein CSASRGGPYNEQFF.

This chain uses TRBV7-9 with TRBJ2-1; 11 positions agree with TRBD2. Germline V gene sequence: CDR1 SEHNR, CDR2 FQNEAQ (reference sequence). V lost 7 bases to trimming and J lost 0 bases; unmatched junction nucleotides: 14. The CDR3 loop spans 19 amino acids. For the CDR3, the DNA is TGTGCCAGCATCCTTGGACTAGCGGGTACTTCGAGCTCCTACAATGAGCAGTTCTTC. Translating gives CASILGLAGTSSSYNEQFF.

About this clone itself: The same CDR3 is also encoded by other DNA sequences in this sample. The chain carries TRBV12-3 or TRBV12-4 and TRBJ2-3; D gene unclear. This CDR3 contains 11 residues. V was shortened by 3 bases and J by 6 bases, with 4 bases between the two germline ends. CDR3 DNA: TGTGCCAGCAGTTTTCGGGATACGCAGTATTTT. This sequence encodes CASSFRDTQYF.

V and J are TRBV5-1 and TRBJ1-1, with TRBD1 identical over 7 bases. The CDR3 length is 17 residues. Trimming removed 3 bases from V and 0 bases from J; junction bases left unmatched: 11. In germline, CDR1 is SGHRS, CDR2 YFSETQ. The DNA for the CDR3 is TGCGCCAGCAGCTCCCACACAGGGGCCAACATGAACACTGAAGCTTTCTTT. Amino acids: CASSSHTGANMNTEAFF.

The chain is built from TRBV27 and TRBJ1-2; D ambiguous. With 6 bases removed from V and 7 bases from J, the gap between germline ends came to 12 bases. CDR1 is MNHEY and CDR2 is SMNVEV in the germline V gene (reference sequence). The CDR3 spans 12 residues. CDR3: CASSTISGGYTF. CDR3 coding DNA: TGTGCCAGCAGCACGATTTCGGGTGGCTACACCTTC.

V and J are TRBV2 and TRBJ1-2; TRBD1 matches at 10 bases. V shed 6 bases, J shed 2 bases, and the junction held 3 bases outside the gene matches. CDR1 and CDR2 from the germline V gene are SNHLY and FYNNEI. The CDR3 sequence is 14 residues long. CDR3 residues: CASSGGQGNYGYTF. In DNA form, the CDR3 reads TGTGCCAGCAGCGGGGGACAGGGGAACTATGGCTACACCTTC.

The V call is TRBV2, the J call TRBJ2-1, with 7 bases identical to TRBD1. The CDR3 loop spans 13 amino acids. The J segment lost 5 bases and the V segment lost 9 bases, leaving 7 bases of the junction unmatched. Germline CDR1 reads SNHLY; CDR2 reads FYNNEI. The CDR3 DNA is TGTGCCAGTCCGGGACAGCAACACAATGAGCAGTTCTTC. Its translation: CASPGQQHNEQFF.